The rows below give T cell receptor beta chains drawn from one sample of a study of shared clonotypes between healthy human individuals. Sequenced by immunoSEQ multiplex PCR; TCRdb stores in-frame clones only, minus some. The repertoire has about 1.4 million clones, more than 95% of them found once; the top ten carry 0.95% to 1.5%. Sequenced material: naive CD4+ T cells sorted from blood. The receptors were sampled from a man under 40 in good health. Both conserved end residues are part of each CDR3.

J,V,CDR3
TRBJ2-5,TRBV28,CASSSSGRGGQETQYF
TRBJ1-5,TRBV28,CASSSGGRVQPQHF
TRBJ1-2,TRBV7-2,CASSLALGSNYGYTF
TRBJ2-2,TRBV19,CASSTLAGATGELFF
TRBJ2-3,TRBV2,CASRFEITDTQYF
TRBJ1-5,TRBV2,CASSGGHPGGPQHF
TRBJ2-7,TRBV30,CAWSGGLAGVGSYEQYF
TRBJ2-7,TRBV2,CASSAVLLGGDLRHEQYF
TRBJ1-1,TRBV9,CASSPLVGANTEAFF
TRBJ2-2,TRBV18,CASSRYRGDTGELFF
TRBJ2-7,TRBV11-3,CASSFHLGPYEQYF
TRBJ2-3,TRBV28,CASSSPGQGRDTQYF
TRBJ1-5,TRBV2,CASSDRAHNQPQHF
TRBJ2-3,TRBV21-1,CASIKKADTQYF
TRBJ2-3,TRBV5-1,CASSPASGLSTDTQYF
TRBJ2-7,TRBV7-9,CASSLAGVNYEQYF
TRBJ1-1,TRBV11-1,CASSPSLGWNTEAFF
TRBJ2-1,TRBV7-2,CASSFDVAYNEQFF
TRBJ2-2,TRBV9,CASSVASSGRFGELFF
TRBJ2-7,TRBV7-9,CASSPKDMGYEQYF
TRBJ2-1,TRBV15,CATSREGTGAYNEQFF
TRBJ2-3,TRBV10-3,CAIKDTTSTDTQYF
TRBJ2-2,TRBV7-2,CANRLGQLNTGELFF
TRBJ2-7,TRBV28,CASSFAEATYEQYF
TRBJ1-5,TRBV30,CAWSSALGGNQPQHF
TRBJ2-1,TRBV7-2,CASSLASSGIYNEQFF
TRBJ2-7,TRBV6-6,CASSYRKGAGEQYF
TRBJ2-4,TRBV5-1,CASSLGWGLEGTAKNIQYF
TRBJ1-4,TRBV20-1,CMSGANEKLFF
TRBJ1-2,TRBV7-8,CASSLEGRNVNYGYTF
TRBJ2-7,TRBV14,CASSKGLAGAYEQYF
TRBJ1-5,TRBV5-1,CASSLGPRGNQPQHF
TRBJ1-1,TRBV18,CASSPTGESTEAFF
TRBJ2-7,TRBV7-9,CASSLLRSSGEQYF
TRBJ2-7,TRBV6-5,CASSYTDTSYEQYF
TRBJ2-5,TRBV5-4,CASSFLREETQYF
TRBJ1-2,TRBV27,CASRMGVNYGYTF
TRBJ1-4,TRBV2,CASSQVAGEKLFF
TRBJ2-2,TRBV7-2,CASSSTGTALGELFF
TRBJ2-3,TRBV9,CASSPHFGRKTSTDTQYF
TRBJ2-7,TRBV7-9,CASSPSKLGQGTYEQYF
TRBJ2-3,TRBV14,CASSQDSLPRDTQYF
TRBJ2-1,TRBV29-1,CSDLSWGETYNEQFF
TRBJ2-2,TRBV28,CASRLQGPGELFF
TRBJ2-3,TRBV18,CASSQQGIEGGTQYF